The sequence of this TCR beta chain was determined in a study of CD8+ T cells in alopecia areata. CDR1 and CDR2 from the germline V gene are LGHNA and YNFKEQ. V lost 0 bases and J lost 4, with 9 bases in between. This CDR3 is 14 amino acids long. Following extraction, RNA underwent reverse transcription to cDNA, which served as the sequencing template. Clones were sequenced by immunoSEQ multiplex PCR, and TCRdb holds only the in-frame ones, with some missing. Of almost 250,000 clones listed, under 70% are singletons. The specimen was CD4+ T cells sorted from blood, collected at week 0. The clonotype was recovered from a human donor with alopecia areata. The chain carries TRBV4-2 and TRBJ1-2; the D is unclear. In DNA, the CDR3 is TGTGCCAGCAGCCAAGATCAGGAGGGCTATGGCTACACCTTC. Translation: CASSQDQEGYGYTF.